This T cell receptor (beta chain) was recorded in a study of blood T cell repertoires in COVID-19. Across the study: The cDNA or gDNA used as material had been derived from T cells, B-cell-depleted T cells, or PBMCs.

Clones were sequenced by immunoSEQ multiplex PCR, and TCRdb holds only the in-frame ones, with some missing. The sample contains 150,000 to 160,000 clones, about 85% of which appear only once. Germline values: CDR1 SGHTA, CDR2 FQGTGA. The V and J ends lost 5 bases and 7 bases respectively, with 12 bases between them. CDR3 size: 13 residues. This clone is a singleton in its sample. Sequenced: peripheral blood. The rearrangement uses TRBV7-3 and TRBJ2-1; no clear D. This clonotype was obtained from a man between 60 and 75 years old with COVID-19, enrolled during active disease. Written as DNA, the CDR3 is TGTGCCAGCAGCCCGACTTCCGGGAATGAGCAGTTCTTC. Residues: CASSPTSGNEQFF.